This TCR beta chain is from a study of T cells in Graves' hyperthyroidism and ophthalmopathy. This clonotype was counted at least ten times. Germline V gene lookup returns CDR1 ENHRY and CDR2 SYGVKD. This CDR3 region has 16 residues. J gave up 7 bases and V 4 bases, and 4 bases lay outside the gene matches. Newly diagnosed patients aged 18 to 65 had hyperthyroidism of under 2 months' duration. It was RNA transcripts that yielded the amplified TCR beta CDR3 regions. In the first-round RT-PCR of the TCR CDR3, the HTBI primer set was used. TCRdb processed the multiplex PCR reads anew with MiXCR; each CDR3 protein has one entry. The table lists roughly 420,000 distinct CDR3 sequences, 15% to 19% of them singletons, with less than 15% in the top ten.

This chain uses TRBV10-3 with TRBJ2-1; 16 nucleotides align to TRBD2. Input material: blood. The TCR originated in a woman aged 18-29 years with Graves' hyperthyroidism. The CDR3 sequence: CAISAPGLAGGNEQFF. The CDR3 DNA is TGTGCCATCAGTGCCCCGGGACTAGCGGGAGGGAATGAGCAGTTCTTC.